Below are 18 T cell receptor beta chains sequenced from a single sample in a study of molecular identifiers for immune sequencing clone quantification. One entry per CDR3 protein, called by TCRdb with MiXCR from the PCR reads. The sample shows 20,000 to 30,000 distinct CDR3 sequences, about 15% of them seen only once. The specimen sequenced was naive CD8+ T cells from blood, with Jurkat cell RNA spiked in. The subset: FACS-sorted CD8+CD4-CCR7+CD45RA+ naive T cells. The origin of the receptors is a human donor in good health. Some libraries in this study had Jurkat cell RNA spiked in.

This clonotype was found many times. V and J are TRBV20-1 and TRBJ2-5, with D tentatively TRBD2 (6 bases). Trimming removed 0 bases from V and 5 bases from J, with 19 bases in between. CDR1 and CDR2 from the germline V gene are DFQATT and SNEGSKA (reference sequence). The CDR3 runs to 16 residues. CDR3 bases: TGCAGTGCTAGAGATGTTCGTCCGGGGAGGAAGGAGACCCAGTACTTC. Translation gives CSARDVRPGRKETQYF.

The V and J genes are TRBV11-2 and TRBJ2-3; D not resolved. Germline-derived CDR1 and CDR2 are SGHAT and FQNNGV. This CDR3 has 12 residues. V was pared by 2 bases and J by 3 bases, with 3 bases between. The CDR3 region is CASSLFTDTQYF. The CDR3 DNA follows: TGTGCCAGCAGCTTATTTACAGATACGCAGTATTTT.

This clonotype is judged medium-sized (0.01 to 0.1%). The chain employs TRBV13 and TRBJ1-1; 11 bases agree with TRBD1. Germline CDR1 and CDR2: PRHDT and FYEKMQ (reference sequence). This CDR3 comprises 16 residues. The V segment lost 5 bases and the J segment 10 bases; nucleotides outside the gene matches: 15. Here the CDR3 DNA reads TGTGCCAGCAGCCCGACCCCGGGACAGGGGGAGGTCGTAGCTTTCTTT. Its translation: CASSPTPGQGEVVAFF.

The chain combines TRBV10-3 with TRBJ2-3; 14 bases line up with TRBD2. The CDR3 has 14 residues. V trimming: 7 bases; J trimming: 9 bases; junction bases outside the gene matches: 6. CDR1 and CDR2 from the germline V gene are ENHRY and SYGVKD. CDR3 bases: TGTGCCATCAACACCGGGACTAGCGGGAGCACGCAGTATTTT. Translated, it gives CAINTGTSGSTQYF.

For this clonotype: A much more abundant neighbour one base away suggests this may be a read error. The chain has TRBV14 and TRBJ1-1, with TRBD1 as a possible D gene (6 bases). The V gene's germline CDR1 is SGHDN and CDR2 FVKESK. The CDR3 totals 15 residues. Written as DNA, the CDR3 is TGTGCCAGCGGCCAAGATAGAACAGGGATATGGGAAGCTTTCTTT. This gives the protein CASGQDRTGIWEAFF.

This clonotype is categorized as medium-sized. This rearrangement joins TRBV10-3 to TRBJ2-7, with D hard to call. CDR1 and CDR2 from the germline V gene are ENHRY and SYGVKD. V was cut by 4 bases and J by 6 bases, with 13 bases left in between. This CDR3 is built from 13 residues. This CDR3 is CAISGGVPGEQYF. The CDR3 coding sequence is TGTGCCATCAGTGGCGGTGTCCCGGGCGAGCAGTACTTC.

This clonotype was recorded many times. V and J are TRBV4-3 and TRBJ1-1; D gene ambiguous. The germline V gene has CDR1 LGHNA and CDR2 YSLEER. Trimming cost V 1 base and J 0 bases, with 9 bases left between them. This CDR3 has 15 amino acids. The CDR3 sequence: CASSQGRILNTEAFF. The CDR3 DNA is TGCGCCAGCAGCCAAGGACGGATTCTGAACACTGAAGCTTTCTTT.

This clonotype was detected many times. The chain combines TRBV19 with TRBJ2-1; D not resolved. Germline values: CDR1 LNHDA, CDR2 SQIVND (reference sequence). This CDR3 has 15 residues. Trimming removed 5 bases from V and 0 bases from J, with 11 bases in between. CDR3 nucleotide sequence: TGTGCCAGTAGTCTCTACCCCAGCTCCTACAATGAGCAGTTCTTC. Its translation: CASSLYPSSYNEQFF. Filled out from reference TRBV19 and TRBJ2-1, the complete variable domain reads DGGITQSPKYLFRKEGQNVTLSCEQNLNHDAMYWYRQDPGQGLRLIYYSQIVNDFQKGDIAEGYSVSREKKESFPLTVTSAQKNPTAFYLCASSLYPSSYNEQFFGPGTRLTVL.

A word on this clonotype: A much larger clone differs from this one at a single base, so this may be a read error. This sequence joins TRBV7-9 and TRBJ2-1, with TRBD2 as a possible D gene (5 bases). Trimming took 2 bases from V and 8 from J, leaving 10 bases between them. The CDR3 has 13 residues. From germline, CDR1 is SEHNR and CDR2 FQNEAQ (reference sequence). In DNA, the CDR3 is TGTGCCAGCAGCTTAATCCCCGGGGATGAGCAGTTCTTC. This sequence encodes CASSLIPGDEQFF.

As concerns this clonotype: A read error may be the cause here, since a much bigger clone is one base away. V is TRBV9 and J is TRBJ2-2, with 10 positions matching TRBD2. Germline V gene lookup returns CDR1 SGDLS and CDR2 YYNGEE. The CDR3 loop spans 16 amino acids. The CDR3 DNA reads TGTGCCAGCAGCGTAGACCTAGCGGGGGACGCCGGGGAGCCGTTTTTT. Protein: CASSVDLAGDAGEPFF.

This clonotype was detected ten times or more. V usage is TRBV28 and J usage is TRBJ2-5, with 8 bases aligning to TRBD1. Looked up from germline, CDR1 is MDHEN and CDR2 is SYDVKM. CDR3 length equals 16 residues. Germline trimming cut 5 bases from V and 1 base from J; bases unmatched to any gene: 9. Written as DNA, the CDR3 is TGTGCCAGCAGTACCCCGGGACAGGCACTCCAAGAGACCCAGTACTTC. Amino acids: CASSTPGQALQETQYF.

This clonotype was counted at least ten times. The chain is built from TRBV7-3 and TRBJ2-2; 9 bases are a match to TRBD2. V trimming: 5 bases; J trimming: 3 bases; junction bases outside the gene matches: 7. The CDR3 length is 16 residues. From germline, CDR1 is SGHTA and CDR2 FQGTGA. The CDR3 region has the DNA TGTGCCAGCAGCCATTTTAGCGGGAGATACACCGGGGAGCTGTTTTTT. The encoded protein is CASSHFSGRYTGELFF.

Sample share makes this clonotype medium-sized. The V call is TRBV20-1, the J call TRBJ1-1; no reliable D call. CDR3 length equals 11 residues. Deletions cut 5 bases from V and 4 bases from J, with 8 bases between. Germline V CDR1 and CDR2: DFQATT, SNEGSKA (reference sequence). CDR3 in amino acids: CSASDSTEAFF. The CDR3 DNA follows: TGCAGTGCTTCGGATAGCACTGAAGCTTTCTTT.

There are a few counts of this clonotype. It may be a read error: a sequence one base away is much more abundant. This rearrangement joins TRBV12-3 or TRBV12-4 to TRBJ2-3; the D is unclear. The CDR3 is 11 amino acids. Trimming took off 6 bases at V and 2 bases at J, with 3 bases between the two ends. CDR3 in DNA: TGTGCCAGCAGATCCACAGATACGCAGTATTTT. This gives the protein CASRSTDTQYF.

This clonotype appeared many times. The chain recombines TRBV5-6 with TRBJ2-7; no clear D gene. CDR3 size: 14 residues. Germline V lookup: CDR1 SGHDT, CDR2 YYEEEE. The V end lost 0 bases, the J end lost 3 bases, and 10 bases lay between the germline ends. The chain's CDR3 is CASSLDGRNYEQYF. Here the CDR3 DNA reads TGTGCCAGCAGCTTGGATGGCCGCAACTACGAGCAGTACTTC.

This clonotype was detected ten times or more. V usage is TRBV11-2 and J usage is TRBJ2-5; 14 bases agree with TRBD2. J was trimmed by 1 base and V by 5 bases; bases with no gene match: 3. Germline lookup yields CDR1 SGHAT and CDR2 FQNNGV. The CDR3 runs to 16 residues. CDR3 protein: CASSPGTSGGQETQYF. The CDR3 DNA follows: TGTGCCAGCAGCCCAGGGACTAGCGGGGGCCAAGAGACCCAGTACTTC.

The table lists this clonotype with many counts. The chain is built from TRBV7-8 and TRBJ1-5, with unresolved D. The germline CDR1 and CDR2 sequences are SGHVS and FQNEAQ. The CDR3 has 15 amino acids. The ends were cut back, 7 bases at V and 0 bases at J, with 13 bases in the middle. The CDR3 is CASTTLGDSNQPQHF. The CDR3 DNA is TGTGCCAGCACCACCCTTGGTGATAGCAATCAGCCCCAGCATTTT.

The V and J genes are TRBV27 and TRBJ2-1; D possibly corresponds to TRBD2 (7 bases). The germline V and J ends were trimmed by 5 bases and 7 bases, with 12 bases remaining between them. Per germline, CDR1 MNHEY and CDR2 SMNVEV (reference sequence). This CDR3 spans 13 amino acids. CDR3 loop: CASSGGAKNEQFF. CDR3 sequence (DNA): TGTGCCAGCAGTGGGGGGGCGAAGAATGAGCAGTTCTTC.